Presented here are 14 T cell receptor beta chains from one specimen sequenced in a study of cytomegalovirus exposure and HLA in healthy donors. The primer mix had 60 Vbeta and 13 Jbeta primers. Libraries were prepared by immunoSEQ multiplex PCR; TCRdb keeps only in-frame clonotypes and omits some of them. This sample has about 160,000 clones, with roughly 70% found just once. The sample comprised PBMCs. The receptor source for this set is a woman aged 50 to 60 in good health and CMV-seropositive.

This rearrangement joins TRBV5-1 to TRBJ1-1, with TRBD1 matching 9 bases. The CDR3 consists of 14 residues. Germline values: CDR1 SGHRS, CDR2 YFSETQ. The V segment lost 5 bases and the J segment 5 bases; nucleotides outside the gene matches: 7. The CDR3 reads CASSMGQGRTEAFF. CDR3 DNA: TGCGCCAGCAGTATGGGACAGGGCCGGACTGAAGCTTTCTTT.

V and J are TRBV5-1 and TRBJ1-5, with D maybe TRBD1 (5 bases). V was cut by 4 bases and J by 4 bases, with 12 bases left in between. Germline V lookup: CDR1 SGHRS, CDR2 YFSETQ. This CDR3 is built from 14 residues. As DNA, the CDR3 is TGCGCCAGCAGCCAGGGCGGCCCGAATCAGCCCCAGCATTTT. Translated, it gives CASSQGGPNQPQHF.

The rearrangement links TRBV6-5 to TRBJ1-6, with D perhaps matching TRBD1 (5 bases). Germline values: CDR1 MNHEY, CDR2 SVGAGI. The CDR3 spans 13 residues. V was shortened by 5 bases and J by 9 bases, with 11 bases between the two germline ends. DNA of the CDR3: TGTGCCAGCAGTCCGAATAGGGGTTCACCCCTCCACTTT. Translation gives CASSPNRGSPLHF.

Many counts were recorded for this clone. This sequence joins TRBV27 and TRBJ1-5; TRBD1 is a possible D gene (6 bases). Per germline, CDR1 MNHEY and CDR2 SMNVEV (reference sequence). The CDR3 runs 14 residues. The V end lost 5 bases, the J end lost 5 bases, and 13 bases lay between the germline ends. In DNA, the CDR3 is TGTGCCAGCAGTCGGGGCAGGGGTGATCAGCCCCAGCATTTT. Protein sequence: CASSRGRGDQPQHF.

This clone was seen a single time. The V call is TRBV7-8, the J call TRBJ2-5; 7 bases fit TRBD1. V lost 2 bases, J lost 1 base, and 4 bases stayed unmatched. CDR3 length equals 15 residues. Germline V gene lookup returns CDR1 SGHVS and CDR2 FQNEAQ. The CDR3 DNA is TGTGCCAGCAGCTTAAGGGGGCCCATCCAAGAGACCCAGTACTTC. This gives the protein CASSLRGPIQETQYF.

The rearrangement uses TRBV30 and TRBJ1-1; D ambiguous. V shed 4 bases and J shed 0 bases, with 15 bases lying between them. The germline V gene has CDR1 GTSNPN and CDR2 SVGIG (reference sequence). The CDR3 loop spans 15 amino acids. The CDR3 here is CAWTSLPGMNTEAFF. The CDR3 bases are TGTGCCTGGACTTCCCTACCAGGAATGAACACTGAAGCTTTCTTT.

The chain links TRBV2 to TRBJ2-5; 9 bases agree with TRBD1. Germline CDR1 and CDR2: SNHLY and FYNNEI. V was pared by 1 base and J by 1 base, with 10 bases of the junction left unmatched. This CDR3 spans 18 amino acids. This CDR3 is CASSEGGVRTGAQETQYF. CDR3 DNA sequence: TGTGCCAGCAGTGAAGGGGGGGTAAGGACAGGGGCCCAAGAGACCCAGTACTTC. The whole variable domain, filled in from reference TRBV2 and TRBJ2-5, reads EPEVTQTPSHQVTQMGQEVILRCVPISNHLYFYWYRQILGQKVEFLVSFYNNEISEKSEIFDDQFSVERPDGSNFTLKIRSTKLEDSAMYFCASSEGGVRTGAQETQYFGPGTRLLVL.

The chain is built from TRBV15 and TRBJ2-7; maybe TRBD2 (6 bases). The ends were cut back, 2 bases at V and 2 bases at J, with 13 bases in the middle. Germline CDR1 reads LNHNV; CDR2 reads YYDKDF (reference sequence). The CDR3 is made up of 15 amino acids. The CDR3 nucleotides are TGTGCCACCAGCAGAAGGCAGGGAGGTCCCTACGAGCAGTACTTC. This sequence encodes CATSRRQGGPYEQYF.

V gene TRBV4-1 combines with J gene TRBJ2-1; no clear D gene. CDR1 MGHRA and CDR2 YSYEKL come from the germline V gene. Trimming shortened V by 5 bases and J by 10 bases, and 15 bases separated the two germline ends. The CDR3 consists of 13 residues. For the CDR3, the DNA is TGCGCCAGCAGCGGAGACCTGGAAGAGGAGCAGTTCTTC. It codes for CASSGDLEEEQFF.

The J gene is TRBJ2-1, the V gene TRBV13, with 15 bases aligning to TRBD2. V gave up 5 bases and J gave up 8 bases; unmatched junction bases: 7. This CDR3 comprises 16 residues. Germline V gives CDR1 PRHDT, CDR2 FYEKMQ (reference sequence). CDR3 loop: CASSRTSGGATDEQFF. In DNA, the CDR3 is TGTGCCAGCAGCAGGACTAGCGGGGGGGCGACCGATGAGCAGTTCTTC. Based on the CDR3 plus reference TRBV13 and TRBJ2-1, the full variable domain is AAGVIQSPRHLIKEKRETATLKCYPIPRHDTVYWYQQGPGQDPQFLISFYEKMQSDKGSIPDRFSAQQFSDYHSELNMSSLELGDSALYFCASSRTSGGATDEQFFGPGTRLTVL.

In its sample, this clone was seen a few times. The chain joins TRBV19 to TRBJ1-3; D ambiguous. The CDR3 length is 13 residues. Germline lookup yields CDR1 LNHDA and CDR2 SQIVND (reference sequence). V lost 3 bases and J lost 0, with 3 bases in between. The CDR3, as DNA: TGTGCCAGTAGTATCCTCTCTGGAAACACCATATATTTT. It yields the protein CASSILSGNTIYF.

This chain joins TRBV10-3 and TRBJ2-3, with TRBD1 as a possible D gene (7 bases). Trimming removed 3 bases from V and 4 bases from J, with 17 bases in between. The CDR3 length is 16 residues. From germline, CDR1 is ENHRY and CDR2 SYGVKD. The CDR3 bases are TGTGCCATCAGTGACCCTGACAGGGAGGTCGCAGATACGCAGTATTTT. It yields the protein CAISDPDREVADTQYF.

The chain carries TRBV30 and TRBJ1-1; 9 nucleotides match TRBD1. Germline V gene data show CDR1 as GTSNPN and CDR2 as SVGIG (reference sequence). This CDR3 spans 15 amino acids. V lost 7 bases to trimming and J lost 5 bases; unmatched junction nucleotides: 14. The CDR3 region has the DNA TGTGCCTCAACGAAAAACAGGGGGCTAAGGACTGAAGCTTTCTTT. As protein: CASTKNRGLRTEAFF. The complete variable domain, with remaining parts taken from reference TRBV30 and TRBJ1-1, reads SQTIHQWPATLVQPVGSPLSLECTVEGTSNPNLYWYRQAAGRGLQLLFYSVGIGQISSEVPQNLSASRPQDRQFILSSKKLLLSDSGFYLCASTKNRGLRTEAFFGQGTRLTVV.

The chain is built from TRBV9 and TRBJ1-1; a weak D match, TRBD1 (5 bases). V gave up 3 bases and J gave up 1 base, with 13 bases separating them. This CDR3 spans 15 amino acids. The germline CDR1 and CDR2 sequences are SGDLS and YYNGEE. Here the CDR3 DNA reads TGTGCCAGCAGCGCCCAGATGACAGCGAACACTGAAGCTTTCTTT. Translating it yields CASSAQMTANTEAFF.